This TCR beta chain was sequenced in a study of T cell responses to AZD1222 COVID-19 vaccine. Trimming took 5 bases from V and 0 from J, leaving 8 bases between them. The CDR3 covers 14 residues. Germline V gives CDR1 MDHEN, CDR2 SYDVKM. Profiling relied on immunoSEQ multiplex PCR, and the TCRdb table lists in-frame clones only, not all of them. The sample contains 140,000 to 150,000 clones, 82% of which appear only once. The TCR was taken from an adult in good health. The sequencing here drew on peripheral blood, taken on day 0 of MenACWY control vaccination. The chain recombines TRBV28 with TRBJ2-4; no clear D gene. The CDR3, as DNA: TGTGCCAGCAGTCGGTCCTTAGCCAAAAACATTCAGTACTTC. This codes for CASSRSLAKNIQYF.